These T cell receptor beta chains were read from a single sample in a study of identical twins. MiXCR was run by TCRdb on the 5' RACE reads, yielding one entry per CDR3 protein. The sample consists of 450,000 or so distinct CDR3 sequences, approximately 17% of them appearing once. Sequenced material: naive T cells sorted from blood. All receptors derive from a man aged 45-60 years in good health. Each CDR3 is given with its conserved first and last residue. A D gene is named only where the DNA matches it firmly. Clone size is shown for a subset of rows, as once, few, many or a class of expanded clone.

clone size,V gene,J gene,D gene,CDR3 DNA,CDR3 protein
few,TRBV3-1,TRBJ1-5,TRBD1,TGTGCCAGCAGCCAGACAGGGGGCCACCAGCCCCAGCATTTT,CASSQTGGHQPQHF
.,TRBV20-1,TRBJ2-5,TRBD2,TGCAGTGCTAGAGGGGCACTAGCGGGCATCCAAGAGACCCAGTACTTC,CSARGALAGIQETQYF
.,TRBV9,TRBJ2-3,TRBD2,TGTGCCAGCAGCGTAGGTAGCGGGTTCACAGATACGCAGTATTTT,CASSVGSGFTDTQYF
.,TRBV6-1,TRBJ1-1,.,TGTGCCAGCACATACGGACAGCCGGAAGCTTTCTTT,CASTYGQPEAFF
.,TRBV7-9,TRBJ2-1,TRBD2,TGTGCCAGCAGCTTATTGCAGACCGGGGGGGGGCAGTTCTTC,CASSLLQTGGGQFF
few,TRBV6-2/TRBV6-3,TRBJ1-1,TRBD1,TGTGCCAGCAGAGACCCCGGGACAGGGGGTACCGAAGCTTTCTTT,CASRDPGTGGTEAFF
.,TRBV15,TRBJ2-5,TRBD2,TGTGCCACCAGCAAAGACCTAGCGGGAGGGCAAGAGACCCAGTACTTC,CATSKDLAGGQETQYF
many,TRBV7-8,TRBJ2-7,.,TGTGCCAGCAGCTTACAGGCCGCAACCTACGAGCAGTACTTC,CASSLQAATYEQYF
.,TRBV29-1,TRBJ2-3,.,TGCAGCGTAGCGGACGGATCCTTCACAGATACGCAGTATTTT,CSVADGSFTDTQYF
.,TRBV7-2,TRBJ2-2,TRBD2,TGTGCCAGCAGCACTAGCGGGGGAAACACCGGGGAGCTGTTTTTT,CASSTSGGNTGELFF
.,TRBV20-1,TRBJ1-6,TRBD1,TGCAGTGCCAGAGAAATCGCCGGGACAGGGCCTAATTCACCCCTCCACTTT,CSAREIAGTGPNSPLHF
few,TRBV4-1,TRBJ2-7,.,TGCGCCAGCAGCCAATGGCAGGGACATTCGGGCGAGCAGTACTTC,CASSQWQGHSGEQYF
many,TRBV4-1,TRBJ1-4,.,TGCGCCAGCAGCCCGGACATGAAAGACGAAAAACTGTTTTTT,CASSPDMKDEKLFF
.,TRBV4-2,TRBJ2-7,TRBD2,TGTGCCAGCAGCCAGCGGGAGGGCCAATACGAGCAGTACTTC,CASSQREGQYEQYF
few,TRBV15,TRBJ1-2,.,TGTGCCACCAGCAGACGGACAGATCTAAACTATGGCTACACCTTC,CATSRRTDLNYGYTF
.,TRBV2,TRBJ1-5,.,TGTGCCAGCCGACGAGAAAGCAATCAGCCCCAGCATTTT,CASRRESNQPQHF
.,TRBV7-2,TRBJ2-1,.,TGTGCCAGCAGTAGGGGGGGCCATGCCAAGCAGTTCTTC,CASSRGGHAKQFF
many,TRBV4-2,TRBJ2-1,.,TGTGCCAGCAGCCCCAACTTACCCCAGGGTCACAATGAGCAGTTCTTC,CASSPNLPQGHNEQFF
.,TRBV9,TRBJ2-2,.,TGTGCCAGCAGCGTACTACAGGGACCGACCGGGGAGCTGTTTTTT,CASSVLQGPTGELFF
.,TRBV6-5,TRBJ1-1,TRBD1,TGTGCCAGCAGTTACTTTGGCAGGGGGCGAAGTGAAGCTTTCTTT,CASSYFGRGRSEAFF
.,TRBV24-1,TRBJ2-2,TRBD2,TGTGCCACCAGTGCGCCCCGCGGGAGGAGGGACACCGGGGAGCTGTTTTTT,CATSAPRGRRDTGELFF
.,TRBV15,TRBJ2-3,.,TGTGCCACCAGCAGAGATCCAGGGAGTGCAGATACGCAGTATTTT,CATSRDPGSADTQYF
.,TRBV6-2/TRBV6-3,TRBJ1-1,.,TGTGCCAGCAGTCCCCCATCAGTGGCTGAAGCTTTCTTT,CASSPPSVAEAFF
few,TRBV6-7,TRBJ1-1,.,TGTGCCAGCAGTTTCCGGGACATTGAACGGCGGCTAATGAACACTGAAGCTTTCTTT,CASSFRDIERRLMNTEAFF
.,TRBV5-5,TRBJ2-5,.,TGTGCCAGCAGCTTCTCAGAGACCCAGTGCTTC,CASSFSETQCF
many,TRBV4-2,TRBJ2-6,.,TGTGCCAGCAGCCCCCGACTATCTGGGGCCAACGTCCTGACTTTC,CASSPRLSGANVLTF
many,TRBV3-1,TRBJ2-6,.,TGTGCCAGCAGCCAAGAGGGCCTCTCTGGGGCCAACGTCCTGACTTTC,CASSQEGLSGANVLTF
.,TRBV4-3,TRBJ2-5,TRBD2,TGCGCCAGCAGCCTAAACGGAAGAGGCGGGAGTGGGACCCAGTACTTC,CASSLNGRGGSGTQYF
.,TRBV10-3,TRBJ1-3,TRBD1,TGTGCCATCGGACAGGGCATCTCTGGAAACACCATATATTTT,CAIGQGISGNTIYF
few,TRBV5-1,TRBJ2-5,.,TGCGCCAGCTCACAGGGCTACGAGACCCAGTACTTC,CASSQGYETQYF
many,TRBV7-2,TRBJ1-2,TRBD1,TGTGCCAGCAGCTTAGGACTCTCAGGGGGCCTTTTTTATGGCTACACCTTC,CASSLGLSGGLFYGYTF
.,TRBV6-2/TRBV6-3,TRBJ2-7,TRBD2,TGTGCCAGCAGGAGCGGGAGTTCCTACGAGCAGTACTTC,CASRSGSSYEQYF
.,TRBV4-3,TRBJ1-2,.,TGCGCCAGCAGCCAAGATTCGTACAGTTACCACTATGGCTACACCTTC,CASSQDSYSYHYGYTF
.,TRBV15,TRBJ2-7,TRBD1,TGTGCCACCAGCGGCTTAATGGGACAGGAGCCTTTCTTC,CATSGLMGQEPFF
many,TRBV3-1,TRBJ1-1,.,TGTGCCAGCAGCCAAGGTACAGGGCGGACTGAAGCTTTCTTT,CASSQGTGRTEAFF
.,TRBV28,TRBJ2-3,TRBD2,TGTGCCAGCGGGACCATGGGGATCGGCGGGGGTTACACAGATACGCAGTATTTT,CASGTMGIGGGYTDTQYF
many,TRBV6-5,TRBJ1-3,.,TGTGCCAGCAGTTACTCTTCCAGGGAGAACACCATATATTTT,CASSYSSRENTIYF
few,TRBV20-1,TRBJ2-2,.,TGCAGTGCTAGAGATTTTAAGCGGTCGAACACCGGGGAGCTGTTTTTT,CSARDFKRSNTGELFF
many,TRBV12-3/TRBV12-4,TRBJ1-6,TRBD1,TGTGCCAGCAGTTTAGCGGGGACAGCCAATTCACCCCTCCACTTT,CASSLAGTANSPLHF
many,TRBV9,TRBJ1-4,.,TGTGCCAGCAGCGTAGCTGGATCAACTAATGAAAAACTGTTTTTT,CASSVAGSTNEKLFF
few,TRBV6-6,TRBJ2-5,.,TGTGCCAGCAGTTACGAGGGTCTAGAGACCCAGTACTTC,CASSYEGLETQYF
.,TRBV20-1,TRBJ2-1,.,TGCAGTGCAACCCTCCGGATGTCCCGAAATGAGCAGTTCTTC,CSATLRMSRNEQFF
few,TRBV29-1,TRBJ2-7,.,TGCAGCGGTGGGGACCCTTTCGAGCAGTACTTC,CSGGDPFEQYF
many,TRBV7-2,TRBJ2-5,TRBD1,TGTGCCAGCAGTCTTGGACAGGGGATTAGCGAGACCCAGTACTTC,CASSLGQGISETQYF
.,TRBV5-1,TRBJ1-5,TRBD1,TGCGCCAGCCGGGACAGCGACGATCAGCCCCAGCATTTT,CASRDSDDQPQHF
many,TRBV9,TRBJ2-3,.,TGTGCCAGCGGGACGGGGTTTGCTAGCACAGATACGCAGTATTTT,CASGTGFASTDTQYF